One and the same sample provided the 24 T cell receptor beta chains below, sequenced in a study of T-cell reconstitution after alpha-beta-depleted transplantation in children. Molecular barcoding with unique molecular identifiers was used for the TCRbeta library. TCRdb recomputed calls from the PCR reads with MiXCR, one row per CDR3 protein. This table has hundreds of thousands of distinct CDR3 sequences, about 9.5% appearing once. The sample consisted of PBMCs, taken before TCRalphabeta/CD19-depleted stem cell transplant. These receptors all come from a boy younger than two with acute myeloid leukemia, due to receive a stem cell transplant.

At least ten counts were recorded for this clonotype. The chain recombines TRBV12-3 or TRBV12-4 with TRBJ2-5, with unresolved D. The CDR3 length is 12 residues. V shed 6 bases and J shed 3 bases, with 8 bases lying between them. This chain's CDR3 is CASRGLEETQYF. CDR3 sequence (DNA): TGTGCCAGCAGGGGGTTGGAAGAGACCCAGTACTTC.

This clonotype showed up many times. V is TRBV20-1 and J is TRBJ2-3, with 9 bases that match TRBD2. The length of the CDR3 is 17 residues. Germline V CDR1 and CDR2: DFQATT, SNEGSKA (reference sequence). Trimming removed 1 base from V and 4 bases from J; junction bases left unmatched: 12. In nucleotides, the CDR3 is TGCAGTGCTAGAGGAGGTGGTGGCGGGAGGGGAGCAGATACGCAGTATTTT. This translates into CSARGGGGGRGADTQYF.

This clonotype has a count of ten or more. Because the CDR3 is missing its conserved closing phenylalanine or tryptophan, this is likely a read error. Because the CDR3's place on the DNA is in doubt, the DNA is left out and the CDR3 is given as listed by TCRdb. This chain uses TRBV4-3 with TRBJ2-5; TRBD1 is the table's D call, not checked against the DNA. Ends included, the CDR3 has 8 residues. The germline V gene has CDR1 LGHNA and CDR2 YSLEER. CDR3 region: CALPGRKV.

This clonotype was seen many times. This chain uses TRBV20-1 with TRBJ2-3; maybe TRBD2 (5 bases). CDR1 and CDR2 from the germline V gene are DFQATT and SNEGSKA (reference sequence). The CDR3 has 12 amino acids. V dropped 3 bases and J dropped 3 bases, with 7 bases sitting between them. CDR3 coding DNA: TGCAGTGCTAGGACGGGAACAGATACGCAGTATTTT. This sequence encodes CSARTGTDTQYF.

Only a few counts were recorded for this clonotype. The J gene is TRBJ1-6, the V gene TRBV7-9; 7 bases fit TRBD1. The CDR3 is 14 amino acids. Trimming took 4 bases from V and 10 from J; bases not matched to a gene: 7. The germline CDR1 and CDR2 sequences are SEHNR and FQNEAQ (reference sequence). CDR3 nucleotides: TGTGCCAGCAGCTCCATGACAGGGCGGTCACCCCTCCACTTT. Translating gives CASSSMTGRSPLHF.

This clonotype was detected many times. The gene calls are TRBV10-3 and TRBJ2-7; no clear D gene. The CDR3 is 12 amino acids. The V end was cut by 3 bases, the J end by 2 bases, with 5 bases between. Germline V gene sequence: CDR1 ENHRY, CDR2 SYGVKD. CDR3: CAISDGTYEQYF. The CDR3 DNA reads TGTGCCATCAGTGATGGCACCTACGAGCAGTACTTC.

This clonotype occurred many times. The genes are TRBV27 and TRBJ2-3; 15 bases line up with TRBD2. V lost 2 bases, J lost 6 bases, and 3 bases stayed unmatched. Germline-derived CDR1 and CDR2 are MNHEY and SMNVEV (reference sequence). The CDR3 extends over 16 amino acids. Here the CDR3 reads CASSLMGLAGGDTQYF. The CDR3 DNA reads TGTGCCAGCAGTTTAATGGGACTAGCGGGAGGTGATACGCAGTATTTT.

This clonotype was detected many times. V gene TRBV5-1 combines with J gene TRBJ1-1, with 8 nucleotides matching TRBD1. Germline V gives CDR1 SGHRS, CDR2 YFSETQ. The CDR3 sequence is 15 residues long. The V gene end was trimmed by 0 bases and the J gene end by 3 bases; junction bases not matched to a gene: 4. In nucleotides, the CDR3 is TGCGCCAGCAGCTTGGCGGACAGGGATTACACTGAAGCTTTCTTT. It is translated as CASSLADRDYTEAFF.

The V call is TRBV10-3, the J call TRBJ1-3, with D unclear. The germline gives CDR1 ENHRY, CDR2 SYGVKD. V was pared by 0 bases and J by 0 bases, with 6 bases between. This CDR3 has 15 amino acids. The CDR3 is CAISESSDSGNTIYF. DNA for the CDR3: TGTGCCATCAGTGAGTCGTCGGACTCTGGAAACACCATATATTTT.

The rearrangement joins TRBV9 to TRBJ1-4, with a possible D match to TRBD1 (5 bases). Trimming pared 2 bases from V and 6 bases from J, leaving 8 bases between. CDR1 SGDLS and CDR2 YYNGEE come from the germline V gene. The CDR3 runs 13 residues. CDR3 DNA sequence: TGTGCCAGCAGCGTCCAGGGAGATGAAAAACTGTTTTTT. Translation: CASSVQGDEKLFF.

This clonotype was seen ten or more times. CDR3 region: CASSLIIGPSSYNEQFF. CDR3 coding DNA: TGTGCCAGCAGCTTAATAATTGGTCCCAGCTCCTACAATGAGCAGTTCTTC. This chain joins TRBV7-9 and TRBJ2-1; D is unresolved. CDR3 length: 17 residues. Trimming removed 2 bases from V and 0 bases from J, with 14 bases in between. Germline loops: CDR1 SEHNR, CDR2 FQNEAQ (reference sequence).

Ten or more counts support this clonotype. The gene calls are TRBV7-9 and TRBJ2-3, with D perhaps matching TRBD1 or TRBD2 (6 bases each). Germline V CDR1 and CDR2: SEHNR, FQNEAQ (reference sequence). Trimming left V 5 bases short and J 3 bases short, with 18 bases between. The length of the CDR3 is 16 residues. The CDR3 here is CASSPRVGGRTDTQYF. Here the CDR3 DNA reads TGTGCCAGCAGCCCGAGGGTGGGGGGCAGGACAGATACGCAGTATTTT.

This chain links TRBV5-6 with TRBJ2-3; D possibly corresponds to TRBD2 (6 bases). Deletions cut 4 bases from V and 2 bases from J, with 14 bases between. The CDR3 is 15 amino acids. CDR1 is SGHDT and CDR2 is YYEEEE in the germline V gene. CDR3 sequence reads: CASSLTSRPTDTQYF. The CDR3 nucleotides are TGTGCCAGCAGCCTCACTAGCAGACCCACAGATACGCAGTATTTT.

This clonotype was seen ten or more times. V is TRBV29-1 and J is TRBJ1-2; the match to TRBD1 covers 7 bases. Germline trimming cut 4 bases from V and 0 bases from J; bases unmatched to any gene: 5. From germline, CDR1 is SQVTM and CDR2 ANQGSEA. CDR3 length: 14 amino acids. The DNA for the CDR3 is TGCAGCGTTGCGGGGGACAGCCCTAACTATGGCTACACCTTC. It encodes CSVAGDSPNYGYTF. The entire variable domain, with the rest obtained from reference TRBV29-1 and TRBJ1-2, is as follows: SAVISQKPSRDICQRGTSLTIQCQVDSQVTMMFWYRQQPGQSLTLIATANQGSEATYESGFVIDKFPISRPNLTFSTLTVSNMSPEDSSIYLCSVAGDSPNYGYTFGSGTRLTVV.

In its sample, this clonotype was seen many times. The chain carries TRBV2 and TRBJ2-7; D unresolved. The CDR3 loop spans 15 amino acids. V lost 2 bases and J 1 base, leaving 12 bases between the germline ends. CDR1 SNHLY and CDR2 FYNNEI come from the germline V gene. The CDR3 DNA reads TGTGCCAGCAGTGAAAAGGGAAGCCCATCCTACGAGCAGTACTTC. It translates to CASSEKGSPSYEQYF.

This clonotype came up a few times. The chain has TRBV4-3 and TRBJ2-4; 12 bases are shared with TRBD2. CDR3 length equals 19 residues. From germline, CDR1 is LGHNA and CDR2 YSLEER. V lost 1 base and J lost 1; bases outside the gene matches: 8. CDR3: CASSQAPSGLAGAKNIQYF. CDR3 bases: TGCGCCAGCAGCCAAGCCCCATCGGGACTAGCGGGCGCCAAAAACATTCAGTACTTC.

This clonotype was recorded many times. The V call is TRBV28, the J call TRBJ2-1, with D unclear. The CDR3 loop spans 13 amino acids. The germline gives CDR1 MDHEN, CDR2 SYDVKM. V lost 8 bases and J 2 bases, leaving 10 bases between the germline ends. For the CDR3, the DNA is TGTGCCAGCGGGCTCCCTACCTACAATGAGCAGTTCTTC. Residues: CASGLPTYNEQFF.

This clonotype was counted a few times. CDR3 protein: CASSPWTSGSNEQFF. CDR3 in DNA: TGTGCCAGCAGTCCCTGGACTAGCGGGAGCAATGAGCAGTTCTTC. The chain joins TRBV27 to TRBJ2-1, with TRBD2 identical over 13 bases. The germline gives CDR1 MNHEY, CDR2 SMNVEV (reference sequence). The V and J ends lost 5 bases and 6 bases, in that order; junction bases with no gene match: 4. The CDR3 spans 15 residues.

This clonotype was counted at least ten times. V is TRBV5-1 and J is TRBJ2-7; TRBD1 matches 8 bases. The germline V gene has CDR1 SGHRS and CDR2 YFSETQ. The junction had 9 bases not matched to a gene; V was cut back by 1 base and J by 3 bases. The CDR3 covers 16 residues. The DNA for the CDR3 is TGCGCCAGCAGCTTGAGTACAGGGACAGGACTCTACGAGCAGTACTTC. Its translation is CASSLSTGTGLYEQYF.

This clonotype was seen repeatedly, ten times or more. This chain uses TRBV6-5 with TRBJ1-1; D not certain. Between the trimmed V and J ends, which lost 4 bases and 1 base, there was a span of 7 bases. Germline V CDR1 and CDR2: MNHEY, SVGAGI. CDR3 length: 13 residues. CDR3 sequence reads: CASSSIRNTEAFF. CDR3 bases: TGTGCCAGCAGTTCTATCAGGAACACTGAAGCTTTCTTT.

This clonotype was seen more than once but under ten times. The chain has TRBV3-1 and TRBJ2-2; D is possibly TRBD1 or TRBD2 (5 bases each). The V end lost 4 bases, the J end lost 6 bases, and 12 bases lay between the germline ends. Germline V gene sequence: CDR1 LGHDT, CDR2 YNNKEL (reference sequence). The CDR3 runs to 14 residues. CDR3 residues: CASSPQVGAGELFF. The DNA for the CDR3 is TGTGCCAGCAGCCCCCAGGTGGGGGCCGGGGAGCTGTTTTTT.

This clonotype was picked up many times. The rearrangement uses TRBV29-1 and TRBJ1-1, with no clear D. Per germline, CDR1 SQVTM and CDR2 ANQGSEA. The CDR3 extends over 15 amino acids. V was clipped by 1 base and J by 0 bases, with 12 bases between them. CDR3 amino acids: CSVEGTGTLNTEAFF. CDR3 nucleotides: TGCAGCGTTGAAGGGACGGGAACCCTGAACACTGAAGCTTTCTTT.

The sample holds many counts of this clonotype. J is TRBJ1-5 and V is TRBV20-1, with 7 bases matching TRBD1. This CDR3 is built from 14 residues. Looked up from germline, CDR1 is DFQATT and CDR2 is SNEGSKA (reference sequence). V trimming: 3 bases; J trimming: 7 bases; junction bases outside the gene matches: 9. CDR3 sequence (DNA): TGCAGTGCTAGCACAGGGGCCCTCGGGCAGCCCCAGCATTTT. Translation gives CSASTGALGQPQHF.

This clonotype has a handful of counts. The chain uses TRBV5-1 and TRBJ2-7; D is unclear. The length of the CDR3 is 11 residues. With 1 base removed from V and 5 bases from J, the gap between germline ends came to 4 bases. Germline values: CDR1 SGHRS, CDR2 YFSETQ. The CDR3 DNA reads TGCGCCAGCAGCTTGCACCACGAGCAGTACTTC. It specifies CASSLHHEQYF.